What follows are 32 T cell receptor beta chains derived from one specimen sequenced in a study of cytomegalovirus exposure and HLA in healthy donors. TCRdb's copy holds only in-frame clones and misses some; the assay was immunoSEQ multiplex PCR. This table holds 200,000 to 300,000 clones, around 87% found once. What was sequenced was PBMCs. These TCRs come from a woman under 40 in good health and CMV-seropositive.

This rearrangement joins TRBV19 to TRBJ1-2, with a tentative D call TRBD1 (6 bases). The germline V and J ends were trimmed by 9 bases and 5 bases, with 19 bases remaining between them. Germline CDR1 LNHDA, CDR2 SQIVND (reference sequence). There are 14 residues in the CDR3. Written as DNA, the CDR3 is TGTGCCAGCGTGGACAGCCTACATCCATATGGCTACACCTTC. Translated: CASVDSLHPYGYTF.

The chain combines TRBV5-4 with TRBJ2-7; D may be TRBD1 (6 bases). Per germline, CDR1 SGHNT and CDR2 YYREEE (reference sequence). V lost 0 bases and J 0 bases, leaving 16 bases between the germline ends. The CDR3 runs to 17 residues. The CDR3: CASSLAYGQTSSYEQYF. The CDR3 DNA is TGTGCCAGCAGCTTGGCCTATGGACAGACGAGCTCCTACGAGCAGTACTTC.

This chain joins TRBV11-3 and TRBJ2-7; tentatively, D is TRBD1 (6 bases). The CDR3 is made up of 16 amino acids. Deletions cut 5 bases from V and 4 bases from J, with 21 bases between. Germline-derived CDR1 and CDR2 are SGHNT and YENEEA. CDR3 sequence reads: CASSPIRGSSVYEQYF. CDR3 nucleotide sequence: TGTGCCAGCAGCCCCATTAGGGGGTCCAGCGTTTACGAGCAGTACTTC. The full variable domain, its missing parts supplied by reference TRBV11-3 and TRBJ2-7, is EAGVVQSPRYKIIEKKQPVAFWCNPISGHNTLYWYLQNLGQGPELLIRYENEEAVDDSQLPKDRFSAERLKGVDSTLKIQPAELGDSAVYLCASSPIRGSSVYEQYFGPGTRLTVT.

The rearrangement uses TRBV9 and TRBJ2-7; 8 bases fit TRBD2. The germline gives CDR1 SGDLS, CDR2 YYNGEE. Trimming cost V 4 bases and J 0 bases; bases outside gene matches: 6. The CDR3 consists of 15 residues. The CDR3 DNA reads as TGTGCCAGCAGCCCTAGCGGGTCGAGCTCCTACGAGCAGTACTTC. It is translated as CASSPSGSSSYEQYF.

J is TRBJ2-1 and V is TRBV4-1; 11 bases map to TRBD2. The CDR3 is 15 residues long. V lost 1 base and J lost 7; bases outside the gene matches: 3. Germline-derived CDR1 and CDR2 are MGHRA and YSYEKL. CDR3 sequence: CASSQGLAGGNEQFF. Here the CDR3 DNA reads TGCGCCAGCAGCCAAGGTCTAGCGGGAGGAAATGAGCAGTTCTTC.

CDR3 sequence reads: CATRLSGALNTQYF. As DNA, the CDR3 is TGTGCCACCCGGCTTTCAGGCGCTTTAAATACGCAGTATTTT. The V and J genes are TRBV27 and TRBJ2-3; D not certain. The V and J ends lost 10 bases and 7 bases respectively, with 21 bases between them. CDR1 is MNHEY and CDR2 is SMNVEV in the germline V gene (reference sequence). CDR3 length: 14 residues.

The gene calls are TRBV18 and TRBJ2-7; no clear D gene. The CDR3 length is 14 residues. Germline V gene sequence: CDR1 KGHSH, CDR2 LQKENI. The germline V and J ends were trimmed by 6 bases and 0 bases, with 12 bases remaining between them. CDR3 sequence: CASSPGHSSYEQYF. The CDR3 DNA is TGTGCCAGCTCTCCCGGCCACAGCTCCTACGAGCAGTACTTC. Variable domain in full (rest from reference TRBV18 and TRBJ2-7): NAGVMQNPRHLVRRRGQEARLRCSPMKGHSHVYWYRQLPEEGLKFMVYLQKENIIDESGMPKERFSAEFPKEGPSILRIQQVVRGDSAAYFCASSPGHSSYEQYFGPGTRLTVT.

This clone showed up just once. J is TRBJ2-5 and V is TRBV5-1, with D possibly being TRBD2 (6 bases). With 3 bases removed from V and 2 bases from J, the gap between germline ends came to 11 bases. Looked up from germline, CDR1 is SGHRS and CDR2 is YFSETQ. The CDR3 is 14 amino acids. CDR3 in amino acids: CASSSRAGQETQYF. The CDR3 region has the DNA TGCGCCAGCAGCTCGAGAGCGGGTCAAGAGACCCAGTACTTC.

V usage is TRBV9 and J usage is TRBJ1-1; D not resolved. In germline, CDR1 is SGDLS, CDR2 YYNGEE. This CDR3 spans 12 amino acids. V dropped 5 bases and J dropped 4 bases, with 9 bases sitting between them. The CDR3 bases are TGTGCCAGCAGTGCGTCGGGCACTGAAGCTTTCTTT. This translates into CASSASGTEAFF.

The chain combines TRBV7-6 with TRBJ1-1; D is uncertain. The germline gives CDR1 SGHVS, CDR2 FNYEAQ. Between the trimmed V and J ends, which lost 3 bases and 5 bases, there was a span of 10 bases. The CDR3 totals 13 residues. CDR3 amino acids: CASSLVSGTEAFF. The DNA for the CDR3 is TGTGCCAGCAGCTTGGTAAGCGGGACTGAAGCTTTCTTT.

There are a few counts of this clone. The rearrangement uses TRBV19 and TRBJ2-7; 12 bases fit TRBD2. CDR3 length: 15 residues. Germline loops: CDR1 LNHDA, CDR2 SQIVND (reference sequence). The J segment lost 3 bases and the V segment lost 6 bases, leaving 6 bases of the junction unmatched. DNA for the CDR3: TGTGCCAGTAGCGCGGGACTAGCGGGCTACTACGAGCAGTACTTC. Encoded protein: CASSAGLAGYYEQYF.

This clone has only a few counts. This chain links TRBV7-8 with TRBJ2-7, with 7 bases lining up with TRBD2. CDR3 length: 14 residues. The germline V gene has CDR1 SGHVS and CDR2 FQNEAQ. V shed 6 bases and J 6 bases; nucleotides not matched to a gene: 11. The CDR3 loop is CASRLGLLDGEQYF. DNA of the CDR3: TGTGCCAGCAGACTGGGACTACTCGACGGCGAGCAGTACTTC.

CDR3 protein: CSASTGGSYQETQYF. For the CDR3, the DNA is TGCAGCGCCTCGACAGGGGGAAGCTATCAAGAGACCCAGTACTTC. The gene calls are TRBV29-1 and TRBJ2-5, with 9 bases that match TRBD1. With V trimmed by 7 bases and J by 2 bases, 11 bases remained unmatched. The CDR3 is 15 residues long. From germline, CDR1 is SQVTM and CDR2 ANQGSEA.

This chain connects TRBV7-7 to TRBJ2-1, with D possibly matching TRBD2 (5 bases). The germline gives CDR1 SSHAT, CDR2 FNYEAQ (reference sequence). The CDR3 runs 13 residues. DNA for the CDR3: TGTGCTAGATACGTCGAGGGCCACTATGAGCAGTTCTTC. Translating gives CARYVEGHYEQFF.

This chain joins TRBV27 and TRBJ1-2; D is uncertain. V was shortened by 3 bases and J by 1 base, with 6 bases between the two germline ends. This CDR3 is 13 amino acids long. From germline, CDR1 is MNHEY and CDR2 SMNVEV (reference sequence). The CDR3 sequence: CASSLSLNYGYTF. CDR3 nucleotide sequence: TGTGCCAGCAGTTTGAGCCTTAACTATGGCTACACCTTC.

This rearrangement joins TRBV19 to TRBJ2-1; D is possibly TRBD1 (5 bases). V was pared by 2 bases and J by 1 base, with 9 bases between. This CDR3 contains 15 residues. Per germline, CDR1 LNHDA and CDR2 SQIVND (reference sequence). CDR3 sequence (DNA): TGTGCCAGTAGTATACAGGGTAAATCCTACAATGAGCAGTTCTTC. Translated: CASSIQGKSYNEQFF.

V usage is TRBV30 and J usage is TRBJ1-3; weak D call: TRBD1 (5 bases). The germline gives CDR1 GTSNPN, CDR2 SVGIG (reference sequence). The CDR3 contains 13 residues. The V end was cut by 7 bases, the J end by 0 bases, with 10 bases between. The CDR3 is CASTAYSGNTIYF. For the CDR3, the DNA is TGTGCCTCGACAGCCTACTCTGGAAACACCATATATTTT.

This clone has a handful of counts. The V gene is TRBV19, the J gene TRBJ2-7; a possible D gene is TRBD1 (6 bases). CDR1 and CDR2 (germline): LNHDA, SQIVND (reference sequence). Trimming pared 9 bases from V and 0 bases from J, leaving 12 bases between. The CDR3 has 13 amino acids. The CDR3 DNA reads TGTGCCAGCCGGGACACTAACTCCTACGAGCAGTACTTC. Translation gives CASRDTNSYEQYF.

This chain joins TRBV19 and TRBJ2-3; 14 bases line up with TRBD2. Germline V CDR1 and CDR2: LNHDA, SQIVND (reference sequence). Trimming removed 4 bases from V and 7 bases from J; junction bases left unmatched: 7. The CDR3 consists of 16 residues. The CDR3 loop reads CASSTRTSGRTNTQYF. The CDR3, as DNA: TGTGCCAGTAGTACCAGGACTAGCGGGAGGACAAATACGCAGTATTTT.

This CDR3 reads CASSYSPVAYNEQFF. Here the CDR3 DNA reads TGTGCCAGCAGTTACTCGCCAGTCGCCTACAATGAGCAGTTCTTC. The chain links TRBV6-5 to TRBJ2-1, with D uncertain. This CDR3 spans 15 amino acids. With 0 bases removed from V and 2 bases from J, the gap between germline ends came to 8 bases. Germline V gene data show CDR1 as MNHEY and CDR2 as SVGAGI.

In this sample, this clone turned up a few times. J is TRBJ2-2 and V is TRBV11-2, with 8 nucleotides matching TRBD1. With 3 bases clipped from V and 9 bases from J, the junction kept 12 bases outside the gene matches. CDR3 length equals 16 residues. CDR1 is SGHAT and CDR2 is FQNNGV in the germline V gene. CDR3 nucleotides: TGTGCCAGCAGCTTTGTACCGGCAGGGGGCAACTGGGAGCTGTTTTTT. Its translation: CASSFVPAGGNWELFF.

The gene calls are TRBV11-2 and TRBJ2-3, with no clear D. V lost 5 bases, J lost 1 base, and 4 bases lay in between. The CDR3 length is 12 residues. Germline lookup yields CDR1 SGHAT and CDR2 FQNNGV. The CDR3 nucleotides read TGTGCCAGCAGCCATCGCACAGATACGCAGTATTTT. Translated, it gives CASSHRTDTQYF.

In its sample, this clone was seen a few times. The V and J genes are TRBV18 and TRBJ2-5; unclear D gene. The germline V gene has CDR1 KGHSH and CDR2 LQKENI. The ends were cut back, 3 bases at V and 5 bases at J, with 10 bases in the middle. The CDR3 length is 13 residues. Here the CDR3 reads CASSPLMSETQYF. The CDR3 DNA is TGTGCCAGCTCACCTTTAATGTCGGAGACCCAGTACTTC.

The chain uses TRBV5-1 and TRBJ2-3; D perhaps matches TRBD1 (6 bases). Germline CDR1 and CDR2: SGHRS and YFSETQ. Between the trimmed V and J ends, which lost 1 base and 1 base, there was a span of 16 bases. The CDR3 is 17 amino acids. Here the CDR3 DNA reads TGCGCCAGCAGCTTGTGGACAACAGGGTCCGGCACAGATACGCAGTATTTT. This encodes CASSLWTTGSGTDTQYF.

This clone was recorded a few times. This sequence joins TRBV19 and TRBJ2-7; D may be TRBD1 (5 bases). CDR1 is LNHDA and CDR2 is SQIVND in the germline V gene (reference sequence). This CDR3 spans 15 amino acids. Between the trimmed V and J ends, which lost 3 bases and 4 bases, there was a span of 16 bases. This CDR3 is CASSIAGLVGYEQYF. CDR3 nucleotide sequence: TGTGCCAGTAGTATTGCAGGGCTCGTCGGATACGAGCAGTACTTC.

The chain carries TRBV6-1 and TRBJ2-2, with 9 bases identical to TRBD1. J gave up 3 bases and V 1 base, and 0 bases lay outside the gene matches. The CDR3 length is 15 residues. Germline V lookup: CDR1 MNHNS, CDR2 SASEGT. The CDR3 DNA reads as TGTGCCAGCAGTGAAGGGACAGGGGACACCGGGGAGCTGTTTTTT. This sequence encodes CASSEGTGDTGELFF.

This rearrangement joins TRBV19 to TRBJ2-1; TRBD1 aligns across 7 bases. After removal of 3 bases from V and 7 bases from J, the junction contained 12 bases not matched to a gene. The V gene's germline CDR1 is LNHDA and CDR2 SQIVND (reference sequence). The CDR3 has 16 amino acids. The CDR3 DNA reads as TGTGCCAGTAGTATCAGAGGGGGCGGCCTCCCGAATGAGCAGTTCTTC. Its protein product is CASSIRGGGLPNEQFF.

The CDR3 coding sequence is TGTGCTAGTGGTCCCCAGGGGACTAGCGGAGAGACCCAGTACTTC. Encoded protein: CASGPQGTSGETQYF. The chain links TRBV12-5 to TRBJ2-5, with TRBD2 matching over 11 bases. This CDR3 contains 15 residues. V lost 5 bases and J lost 4; bases outside the gene matches: 6. CDR1 and CDR2 from the germline V gene are LGHNT and FRNRAP.

The chain carries TRBV5-1 and TRBJ2-2, with 13 positions matching TRBD2. Losses at the gene ends were 4 bases for V and 8 bases for J; bases not matched to a gene: 8. There are 16 residues in the CDR3. Germline V CDR1 and CDR2: SGHRS, YFSETQ. The CDR3 bases are TGCGCCAGCAGCCCGGGACTAGCGGGACCCGGGGGGGAGCTGTTTTTT. Its protein product is CASSPGLAGPGGELFF. Looking up the rest from reference TRBV5-1 and TRBJ2-2 gives the full variable domain: KAGVTQTPRYLIKTRGQQVTLSCSPISGHRSVSWYQQTPGQGLQFLFEYFSETQRNKGNFPGRFSGRQFSNSRSEMNVSTLELGDSALYLCASSPGLAGPGGELFFGEGSRLTVL.

V and J are TRBV4-1 and TRBJ2-1; TRBD1 aligns across 9 bases. V lost 0 bases to trimming and J lost 7 bases; unmatched junction nucleotides: 10. The CDR3 consists of 17 residues. Per the germline V gene, CDR1 is MGHRA and CDR2 is YSYEKL. The CDR3 is CASSQESGTGYLNEQFF. Here the CDR3 DNA reads TGCGCCAGCAGCCAAGAAAGCGGGACAGGGTATTTGAATGAGCAGTTCTTC.

The chain is built from TRBV6-6 and TRBJ1-1, with D perhaps matching TRBD1 (6 bases). V gave up 5 bases and J gave up 4 bases, with 17 bases separating them. CDR3 size: 15 residues. Looked up from germline, CDR1 is MNHNY and CDR2 is SVGAGI (reference sequence). CDR3 sequence: CASSPRQVWSTEAFF. The CDR3 DNA follows: TGTGCCAGCAGTCCTCGACAGGTATGGAGCACTGAAGCTTTCTTT.

This chain links TRBV10-3 with TRBJ2-7; 8 bases fit TRBD1. V trimming: 3 bases; J trimming: 4 bases; junction bases outside the gene matches: 5. The germline V gene has CDR1 ENHRY and CDR2 SYGVKD. The CDR3 has 14 residues. Here the CDR3 DNA reads TGTGCCATCAGTGACACGAGACAGGGGTACGAGCAGTACTTC. As protein: CAISDTRQGYEQYF.